The source of this T cell receptor beta chain is a study of blood T cell repertoires in COVID-19. The table came from immunoSEQ multiplex PCR; TCRdb's copy has only in-frame clones and leaves some out. The sample shows over 45,000 clones, approximately 90% of them seen only once. The CDR3 loop spans 12 amino acids. V shed 6 bases and J 7 bases; nucleotides not matched to a gene: 5. This TCR was sampled from a woman over 75 with acute or convalescent COVID-19. The rearrangement joins TRBV12-3 or TRBV12-4 to TRBJ1-2; TRBD1 agrees at 7 bases. Sequenced sample: peripheral blood. This CDR3 is CASSLEGAGYTF. CDR3 bases: TGTGCCAGCAGCCTGGAGGGGGCTGGCTACACCTTC.